The 27 T cell receptor beta chains in this list originate from one sample, sequenced in a study of shared clonotypes between healthy human individuals. Sequenced by immunoSEQ multiplex PCR; TCRdb stores in-frame clones only, minus some. The sample lists around 1,100,000 clones; approximately 80% were seen once. Input material: memory CD4+ T cells from PBMCs. Stated subset: CD45RA-negative fraction. Receptors were obtained from a man between 18 and 29 years old in good health. Some clones in this sample may be carry-over from other donors' samples.

The V and J genes are TRBV9 and TRBJ1-2; D ambiguous. This CDR3 has 15 residues. V was trimmed by 4 bases and J by 6 bases, leaving 19 bases between them. From germline, CDR1 is SGDLS and CDR2 YYNGEE. The CDR3 nucleotides are TGTGCCAGCAGCACCGCTGGACGATCGGGAGATGGCTACACCTTC. Its translation: CASSTAGRSGDGYTF.

The genes are TRBV7-2 and TRBJ2-5; 10 bases agree with TRBD2. Germline-derived CDR1 and CDR2 are SGHTA and FQGNSA. The CDR3 has 16 residues. With V trimmed by 3 bases and J by 4 bases, 8 bases remained unmatched. DNA for the CDR3: TGTGCCAGCAGCTTCCCCTCGCCTAGCGGGAGAGAGACCCAGTACTTC. This gives the protein CASSFPSPSGRETQYF. The complete variable domain, with remaining parts taken from reference TRBV7-2 and TRBJ2-5, reads GAGVSQSPSNKVTEKGKDVELRCDPISGHTALYWYRQSLGQGLEFLIYFQGNSAPDKSGLPSDRFSAERTGGSVSTLTIQRTQQEDSAVYLCASSFPSPSGRETQYFGPGTRLLVL.

This clone was recorded many times. The rearrangement joins TRBV6-6 to TRBJ1-1; no clear D gene. The germline V gene encodes CDR1 MNHNY and CDR2 SVGAGI (reference sequence). There are 13 residues in the CDR3. V lost 2 bases and J 3 bases, leaving 7 bases between the germline ends. As DNA, the CDR3 is TGTGCCAGCAGTTACAAGGAAGACACTGAAGCTTTCTTT. This translates into CASSYKEDTEAFF.

The V gene is TRBV5-4, the J gene TRBJ2-5; D is possibly TRBD1 or TRBD2 (5 bases each). This CDR3 has 14 amino acids. V was cut by 2 bases and J by 3 bases, with 11 bases left in between. The germline V gene has CDR1 SGHNT and CDR2 YYREEE (reference sequence). The CDR3 loop is CASSLEGTKETQYF. In DNA form, the CDR3 reads TGTGCCAGCAGCTTAGAAGGGACCAAAGAGACCCAGTACTTC.

J is TRBJ2-4 and V is TRBV9; D might be TRBD1 or TRBD2, each matching 7 bases. The CDR3 extends over 14 amino acids. CDR1 and CDR2 (germline): SGDLS, YYNGEE. V lost 4 bases, J lost 4 bases, and 12 bases lay in between. This chain's CDR3 is CASSSGTVKNIQYF. The CDR3 coding sequence is TGTGCCAGCAGCAGCGGGACAGTTAAAAACATTCAGTACTTC.

The chain recombines TRBV7-2 with TRBJ2-2; tentatively, D is TRBD1 or TRBD2 (5 bases each). The CDR3 extends over 15 amino acids. V was cut by 5 bases and J by 6 bases, with 16 bases left in between. Germline CDR1 reads SGHTA; CDR2 reads FQGNSA. The CDR3 spells CASSPWGGDAGELFF. CDR3 bases: TGTGCCAGCAGCCCCTGGGGTGGGGACGCCGGGGAGCTGTTTTTT. Complete variable domain (other parts from reference TRBV7-2 and TRBJ2-2): GAGVSQSPSNKVTEKGKDVELRCDPISGHTALYWYRQSLGQGLEFLIYFQGNSAPDKSGLPSDRFSAERTGGSVSTLTIQRTQQEDSAVYLCASSPWGGDAGELFFGEGSRLTVL.

Comment on this clone: Other DNA variants within this sample encode the same CDR3. This chain links TRBV7-2 with TRBJ1-1; D uncertain. Trimming pared 0 bases from V and 1 base from J, leaving 6 bases between. Germline CDR1 is SGHTA and CDR2 is FQGNSA. CDR3 length: 14 amino acids. The CDR3 DNA sequence: TGTGCCAGCAGCTTAGCAGGCACGAACACTGAAGCTTTCTTT. Its protein product is CASSLAGTNTEAFF. Full variable domain (rest looked up from reference TRBV7-2 and TRBJ1-1): GAGVSQSPSNKVTEKGKDVELRCDPISGHTALYWYRQSLGQGLEFLIYFQGNSAPDKSGLPSDRFSAERTGGSVSTLTIQRTQQEDSAVYLCASSLAGTNTEAFFGQGTRLTVV.

The chain uses TRBV28 and TRBJ2-1; a possible D gene is TRBD2 (5 bases). This CDR3 spans 21 amino acids. CDR1 is MDHEN and CDR2 is SYDVKM in the germline V gene. Trimming removed 4 bases from V and 6 bases from J, with 34 bases in between. The CDR3 loop is CASSWSLGWAPRKEDVNEQFF. CDR3 bases: TGTGCCAGCAGTTGGTCCCTGGGATGGGCTCCTCGGAAGGAGGATGTCAATGAGCAGTTCTTC.

The chain has TRBV29-1 and TRBJ2-7; D is perhaps TRBD1 (6 bases). This CDR3 region has 12 residues. The V gene's germline CDR1 is SQVTM and CDR2 ANQGSEA. V lost 1 base, J lost 9 bases, and 13 bases lay in between. This CDR3 reads CSVEAQGSWQYF. The DNA of the CDR3 is TGCAGCGTTGAAGCACAGGGAAGTTGGCAGTACTTC.

The chain is built from TRBV28 and TRBJ1-5; the D is unclear. Germline CDR1 is MDHEN and CDR2 is SYDVKM. This CDR3 has 15 amino acids. Between the trimmed V and J ends, which lost 4 bases and 3 bases, there was a span of 13 bases. CDR3 residues: CASSYNGRLNQPQHF. The CDR3 DNA sequence: TGTGCCAGCAGTTATAACGGACGCCTCAATCAGCCCCAGCATTTT.

The V gene is TRBV28, the J gene TRBJ2-5, with D unclear. The CDR3 is 13 amino acids. V shed 3 bases and J shed 7 bases, with 12 bases lying between them. Per the germline V gene, CDR1 is MDHEN and CDR2 is SYDVKM. This CDR3 reads CASSFTAVGTQYF. In nucleotides, the CDR3 is TGTGCCAGCAGTTTTACAGCCGTTGGGACCCAGTACTTC.

The chain couples TRBV7-9 to TRBJ2-6; D is uncertain. This CDR3 contains 14 residues. The germline V and J ends were trimmed by 6 bases and 0 bases, with 6 bases remaining between them. Germline V gives CDR1 SEHNR, CDR2 FQNEAQ (reference sequence). The CDR3 loop is CASSRDSGANVLTF. DNA of the CDR3: TGTGCCAGCAGTCGAGACTCTGGGGCCAACGTCCTGACTTTC.

This chain connects TRBV7-9 to TRBJ2-1, with D unresolved. The V end was cut by 5 bases, the J end by 6 bases, with 17 bases between. The CDR3 has 15 amino acids. In germline, CDR1 is SEHNR, CDR2 FQNEAQ (reference sequence). CDR3 DNA: TGTGCCAGCAGCAAGACAAAGGGATTGGTCAATGAGCAGTTCTTC. It translates to CASSKTKGLVNEQFF.

Regarding this clone: Within the sample, other DNA sequences also encode this same CDR3. V gene TRBV29-1 combines with J gene TRBJ2-3; the D is unclear. The germline V gene has CDR1 SQVTM and CDR2 ANQGSEA. CDR3 length equals 12 residues. V was shortened by 4 bases and J by 1 base, with 6 bases between the two germline ends. DNA for the CDR3: TGCAGCGTTGGCGACGGCACAGATACGCAGTATTTT. Translating gives CSVGDGTDTQYF.

This sequence joins TRBV28 and TRBJ1-5; no definite D call. Per the germline V gene, CDR1 is MDHEN and CDR2 is SYDVKM. V lost 3 bases and J 3 bases, leaving 12 bases between the germline ends. This CDR3 has 15 amino acids. CDR3 bases: TGTGCCAGCAGTTTCGGACGGGGTTTCAATCAGCCCCAGCATTTT. This gives the protein CASSFGRGFNQPQHF. The variable domain in full, with the rest retrieved from reference TRBV28 and TRBJ1-5, is DVKVTQSSRYLVKRTGEKVFLECVQDMDHENMFWYRQDPGLGLRLIYFSYDVKMKEKGDIPEGYSVSREKKERFSLILESASTNQTSMYLCASSFGRGFNQPQHFGDGTRLSIL.

The rearrangement uses TRBV19 and TRBJ1-1; 7 positions match TRBD1. V gave up 8 bases and J gave up 4 bases; unmatched junction bases: 7. CDR1 LNHDA and CDR2 SQIVND come from the germline V gene (reference sequence). The CDR3 sequence is 13 residues long. CDR3 coding DNA: TGTGCCAGTCTAACCAGGGGGGGCACTGAAGCTTTCTTT. Translation: CASLTRGGTEAFF. Together with reference TRBV19 and TRBJ1-1, the CDR3 gives the full variable domain: DGGITQSPKYLFRKEGQNVTLSCEQNLNHDAMYWYRQDPGQGLRLIYYSQIVNDFQKGDIAEGYSVSREKKESFPLTVTSAQKNPTAFYLCASLTRGGTEAFFGQGTRLTVV.

The gene calls are TRBV13 and TRBJ2-1; tentative D call: TRBD2 (6 bases). This CDR3 has 13 residues. V was trimmed by 1 base and J by 9 bases, leaving 10 bases between them. Germline V lookup: CDR1 PRHDT, CDR2 FYEKMQ (reference sequence). As DNA, the CDR3 is TGTGCCAGCAGCTTAGTTCGGGGGATTGAGCAGTTCTTC. Amino acid sequence: CASSLVRGIEQFF.

This rearrangement joins TRBV7-3 to TRBJ2-3, with TRBD2 as a possible D gene (6 bases). The germline V gene has CDR1 SGHTA and CDR2 FQGTGA. This CDR3 has 15 residues. With 3 bases removed from V and 1 base from J, the gap between germline ends came to 11 bases. The CDR3 region is CASSLWRARTDTQYF. The CDR3 coding sequence is TGTGCCAGCAGCTTGTGGAGGGCCCGCACAGATACGCAGTATTTT.

This chain links TRBV4-3 with TRBJ2-1; 8 bases line up with TRBD2. CDR3 size: 16 residues. J lost 5 bases, V lost 1 base, and 7 bases had no gene match. Germline assignment: CDR1 LGHNA and CDR2 YSLEER. CDR3 sequence: CASSQVGTSYHNEQFF. In nucleotides, the CDR3 is TGCGCCAGCAGCCAAGTTGGGACTAGTTACCACAATGAGCAGTTCTTC.

The rearrangement links TRBV11-3 to TRBJ1-1, with D perhaps TRBD1 (6 bases). Trimming removed 5 bases at V and 0 bases at J, with 10 bases between. Looked up from germline, CDR1 is SGHNT and CDR2 is YENEEA. This CDR3 comprises 14 residues. The CDR3 sequence is CASSREGVNTEAFF. The CDR3 coding sequence is TGTGCCAGCAGCAGAGAGGGGGTGAACACTGAAGCTTTCTTT.

CDR3 in amino acids: CASSSHSSGQNIQYF. The DNA of the CDR3 is TGTGCCAGCAGCTCACATTCTAGTGGACAAAACATTCAGTACTTC. V usage is TRBV5-4 and J usage is TRBJ2-4; D gene unclear. Trimming pared 3 bases from V and 5 bases from J, leaving 15 bases between. The CDR3 loop spans 15 amino acids. From germline, CDR1 is SGHNT and CDR2 YYREEE (reference sequence).

The rearrangement uses TRBV6-5 and TRBJ1-5, with unresolved D. Per germline, CDR1 MNHEY and CDR2 SVGAGI. This CDR3 region has 15 residues. With 4 bases removed from V and 0 bases from J, the gap between germline ends came to 10 bases. The CDR3 region has the DNA TGTGCCAGCAGTTCGCAGCTCAATAGCAATCAGCCCCAGCATTTT. Protein product: CASSSQLNSNQPQHF.

V usage is TRBV7-9 and J usage is TRBJ2-1, with 10 bases lining up with TRBD2. CDR1 and CDR2 (germline): SEHNR, FQNEAQ (reference sequence). The CDR3 contains 15 residues. Trimming removed 5 bases from V and 8 bases from J; junction bases left unmatched: 9. This CDR3 reads CASSLLAGVFHEQFF. DNA of the CDR3: TGTGCCAGCAGCCTTCTAGCGGGAGTTTTCCATGAGCAGTTCTTC.

For this clone: The sample has other DNA sequences that encode this CDR3 too. The rearrangement uses TRBV27 and TRBJ2-3; D unclear. Germline CDR1 is MNHEY and CDR2 is SMNVEV (reference sequence). This CDR3 region has 12 residues. V lost 5 bases, J lost 3 bases, and 6 bases lay in between. The CDR3 DNA reads TGTGCCAGCAGTAGTAATACAGATACGCAGTATTTT. Protein product: CASSSNTDTQYF.

The chain combines TRBV27 with TRBJ2-5, with a weak D call TRBD1 (5 bases). Trimming removed 5 bases at V and 2 bases at J, with 18 bases between. Germline V lookup: CDR1 MNHEY, CDR2 SMNVEV (reference sequence). The CDR3 has 16 amino acids. CDR3 nucleotides: TGTGCCAGCAGTCCCCAGGGTAGGGGCGTACAAGAGACCCAGTACTTC. It yields the protein CASSPQGRGVQETQYF.

The V call is TRBV6-5, the J call TRBJ2-5; possibly TRBD2 for D (7 bases). This CDR3 comprises 15 residues. The germline V gene encodes CDR1 MNHEY and CDR2 SVGAGI. V was trimmed by 7 bases and J by 1 base, leaving 16 bases between them. CDR3 amino acids: CASKRGGIIQETQYF. The CDR3 nucleotides are TGTGCCAGCAAAAGGGGGGGGATTATCCAAGAGACCCAGTACTTC.

This clone appeared once. The chain links TRBV18 to TRBJ1-5; the D is unclear. Germline V gene data show CDR1 as KGHSH and CDR2 as LQKENI. The CDR3 contains 13 residues. Between the trimmed V and J ends, which lost 7 bases and 1 base, there was a span of 8 bases. In nucleotides, the CDR3 is TGTGCCAGCTTAGCCGGGAGCAATCAGCCCCAGCATTTT. Translation gives CASLAGSNQPQHF. The full variable domain, with the rest looked up from reference TRBV18 and TRBJ1-5, is NAGVMQNPRHLVRRRGQEARLRCSPMKGHSHVYWYRQLPEEGLKFMVYLQKENIIDESGMPKERFSAEFPKEGPSILRIQQVVRGDSAAYFCASLAGSNQPQHFGDGTRLSIL.